This T cell receptor beta chain was sequenced in a study of CD8+ T cells in alopecia areata. Whole-study findings and limits: Patients shared TCRs less clearly than mice did, possibly for HLA-related reasons. Lesional scalp displayed greater clonality than normal scalp, most notably in alopecia totalis/universalis.

Germline V gene data show CDR1 as DFQATT and CDR2 as SNEGSKA (reference sequence). The CDR3 sequence is 8 residues long. About this clone itself: No antigen is known for it. One end of the junction is discordant with germline, which a read error may explain.

PBMCs yielded sorted CD4+ and CD8+ T cells. As the sequencing template, cDNA was produced by extracting RNA and reverse transcribing it. Repertoires were generated with immunoSEQ multiplex PCR, while TCRdb's copy carries only in-frame clones and drops some. Of approximately 180,000 clones listed, just over 65% are singletons. This material consisted of CD8+ T cells sorted from blood, taken at week 0. The rearrangement links TRBV20-1 to TRBJ2-7; the D is unclear. The receptor was isolated from a human donor with alopecia areata. In DNA form, the CDR3 reads TGCAGTGCGGTGGCGGATGTCTTC. Protein product: CSAVADVF.